The following is a T cell receptor beta chain sequence with its context. It has no known antigen specificity. No quality values exist for individual bases; no much larger clone is one base distant. Each collaborating institution followed its own protocols to collect whole blood in K2EDTA tubes. For TCRbeta analysis, collaborators shipped samples as frozen whole blood, isolated PBMCs, or DNA extracted from either of those sample types. The source of the sample is a study of blood T cell repertoires in COVID-19 (dated by TCRdb to between 2020 and 2021). Background for the entire study: Samples from collaborators originated in the United States, Italy and Spain and spanned both the acute and convalescent phases of COVID-19. The prospective study material was composed of cDNA or gDNA derived from T cells, B-cell-depleted T cells, or PBMCs. The dataset comprised deeply sampled blood TCRbeta repertoires from subjects exposed to, actively infected with, or recovered from COVID-19. The repertoires were released in a freely available public database meant as a resource for research on the immune response to SARS-CoV-2. Samples came from the ongoing ImmuneRACE study (first 160 participants) plus 1,254 subjects from 6 global collaborators. Sample metadata almost always included a de-identified subject ID, COVID-19 status, age in years and sex. Where available, HLA class I and class II types were taken from metadata supplied by the sample provider and were not determined by assay-based typing. Study-level results and caveats: The amount of clinical and demographic metadata varied by source and participant and was provided uncurated.

The immunoSEQ Assay, a bias-controlled multiplex PCR, was used to amplify TCRbeta CDR3 regions from genomic DNA. Per the source publication's procedure: The number of nucleated cells in each sample was estimated by amplification of reference gene primers within the assay. To quantify the absolute abundance of each unique TCRbeta CDR3 rearrangement, sequence reads were collapsed and filtered. For each sample, productive Simpson clonality was calculated by taking the square root of Simpson's diversity index across productive rearrangements. Sourced from immuneACCESS, this table was stored by TCRdb with only in-frame sequences that have V and J called. A share of the clones is absent; for the studies checked, an unresolved V gene accounts for under half, and the remainder has no known explanation. V and J calls and clone size are as listed in that table; D and trimming were resolved from the DNA. The sample yields about 87,000 clones; around three quarters were counted once. Approximately 4.4% of the sample lies in the top ten.

Trimming takes 4 bases off V and 6 bases off J; junction bases not matched to a gene: 7. From the cysteine up to the phenylalanine, the CDR3 has a length of 15 residues. Just CDR3 DNA is preserved here, 45 bases in frame from base 1. From a lookup of the germline V gene, CDR1 and CDR2 are KGHDR and SFDVKD. The V gene is TRBV24-1 and the J gene is TRBJ2-3, with 9 central nucleotides matching TRBD2. Sequencing input: peripheral blood. The receptor's source is a woman between 45 and 65 years old with acute or convalescent COVID-19. The nucleotides read TGTGCCACCAGTGACTACCGGACTAGCGCCGATACGCAGTATTTT. The encoded protein is CATSDYRTSADTQYF.